The text below deals with one TCR beta chain. The antigen is not known. The entry originates in a study of T-cell memory formation after mild COVID-19. Whole-study context: Largely donor-specific TCR clusters were found. Findings and caveats of the study: The study found contracting CD4+ clones mainly in CM and EM and contracting CD8+ clones in EMRA. Clones that shrank (day 15 to 85) were balanced CD4/CD8, whereas later expanders leaned CD4+.

The length of the CDR3 is 12 residues. Trimming pared 3 bases from V and 8 bases from J, leaving 10 bases between. TCRdb reanalysed the 5' RACE reads using MiXCR and keeps one entry per CDR3 protein. This table has just under 550,000 distinct CDR3 sequences, roughly 21% appearing once. The material sequenced was PBMCs or a T cell subset sorted from them (not recorded which). The chain joins TRBV12-3 or TRBV12-4 to TRBJ1-1; D gene ambiguous. The sequence was obtained from an adult woman who had mild COVID-19 (a few samples of this study predate the infection). Cell type and time point are not known. The CDR3 is CASSFGGGEAFF. CDR3 nucleotide sequence: TGTGCCAGCAGTTTCGGTGGCGGAGAAGCTTTCTTT.